One sample yielded the 10 T cell receptor beta chains listed below, sequenced in a study of T cells in Graves' hyperthyroidism and ophthalmopathy. Amplified TCR beta CDR3 regions came from RNA transcripts. With the HTBI primer set, the TCR CDR3 went through a first round of RT-PCR. TCRdb used MiXCR to reprocess the multiplex PCR reads, holding one entry per CDR3 protein. The sample lists around 600,000 distinct CDR3 sequences, 15% to 19% occurring once. The sample comprised blood. All receptors derive from a woman aged 25-40 years with Graves' hyperthyroidism.

In this sample, this clonotype turned up many times. The V call is TRBV20-1, the J call TRBJ2-7; perhaps TRBD2 as D (6 bases). The CDR3 totals 13 residues. With 1 base removed from V and 2 bases from J, the gap between germline ends came to 9 bases. Germline values: CDR1 DFQATT, CDR2 SNEGSKA (reference sequence). The CDR3 region is CSARAASAYEQYF. The CDR3 nucleotides read TGCAGTGCTAGAGCGGCTAGCGCCTACGAGCAGTACTTC.

The table lists this clonotype with many counts. The gene calls are TRBV20-1 and TRBJ2-1; 8 nucleotides line up with TRBD2. The CDR3 length is 14 residues. Germline-derived CDR1 and CDR2 are DFQATT and SNEGSKA (reference sequence). Trimming at V came to 3 bases and at J to 6 bases, leaving 7 bases not matched to a gene. CDR3 nucleotide sequence: TGCAGTGCTAGGAGAAGCGGGAGCACCAATGAGCAGTTCTTC. Its translation: CSARRSGSTNEQFF.

This clonotype has a count of ten or more. The chain combines TRBV20-1 with TRBJ2-1, with 10 bases identical to TRBD2. Germline V gene data show CDR1 as DFQATT and CDR2 as SNEGSKA (reference sequence). CDR3 length: 17 residues. V was pared by 3 bases and J by 9 bases, with 17 bases of the junction left unmatched. As DNA, the CDR3 is TGCAGTGCTAGGGGGGTAGCGGGAGGTCCCTCTTTGCCTGAGCAGTTCTTC. Its protein is CSARGVAGGPSLPEQFF.

The CDR3 DNA reads TGCAGTGCTAGAGCGGCTAGCGGGAGATACGCCGACTACGAGCAGTACTTC. Translation: CSARAASGRYADYEQYF. This sequence joins TRBV20-1 and TRBJ2-7, with 10 bases aligning to TRBD2. CDR3 length: 17 residues. The germline CDR1 and CDR2 sequences are DFQATT and SNEGSKA (reference sequence). V trimming: 1 base; J trimming: 3 bases; junction bases outside the gene matches: 12.

The chain carries TRBV7-9 and TRBJ1-2, with 7 bases matching TRBD1. Germline loops: CDR1 SEHNR, CDR2 FQNEAQ (reference sequence). The length of the CDR3 is 14 residues. The V and J ends lost 5 bases and 4 bases, in that order; junction bases with no gene match: 7. The DNA for the CDR3 is TGTGCCAGCAGCCGGGACAGTCTGAGCTATGGCTACACCTTC. This codes for CASSRDSLSYGYTF.

A word on this clonotype: A read error may be the cause here, since a much bigger clone is one base away. The chain couples TRBV3-1 to TRBJ2-1; 9 positions match TRBD2. CDR1 and CDR2 from the germline V gene are LGHDT and YNNKEL (reference sequence). The CDR3 has 14 residues. The CDR3 sequence is CASSQDGTSNEQSF. DNA of the CDR3: TGTGCCAGCAGCCAAGATGGGACTAGCAATGAGCAGTCCTTC.

The J gene is TRBJ1-1, the V gene TRBV20-1; D ambiguous. V was shortened by 6 bases and J by 9 bases, with 14 bases between the two germline ends. Looked up from germline, CDR1 is DFQATT and CDR2 is SNEGSKA (reference sequence). This CDR3 comprises 11 residues. CDR3 coding DNA: TGCAGTGCAGTCCATCTCTATCAAGCTTTCTTT. Translated, it gives CSAVHLYQAFF.

This clonotype appeared many times. The rearrangement joins TRBV20-1 to TRBJ1-2; the D is unclear. Trimming shortened V by 1 base and J by 4 bases, and 7 bases separated the two germline ends. Germline loops: CDR1 DFQATT, CDR2 SNEGSKA (reference sequence). This CDR3 region has 12 residues. The CDR3 bases are TGCAGTGCTAGAGTACAGTCCTATGGCTACACCTTC. Translation: CSARVQSYGYTF.

About this clonotype itself: This may stem from a read error, because a much larger clone lies one nucleotide away. This rearrangement joins TRBV28 to TRBJ2-5; D gene uncertain. Germline lookup yields CDR1 MDHEN and CDR2 SYDVKM. The CDR3 loop spans 14 amino acids. The CDR3 DNA sequence: TGTGCCAGCAGTCCCCAGAGATGGCAAGAGACCCGGTACTTC. It is translated as CASSPQRWQETRYF.

This clonotype has at least ten counts. The chain combines TRBV2 with TRBJ2-3; possibly TRBD1 for D (7 bases). CDR1 and CDR2 (germline): SNHLY, FYNNEI. The CDR3 runs 14 residues. The germline V and J ends were trimmed by 7 bases and 4 bases, with 15 bases remaining between them. CDR3 loop: CASNYDREADTQYF. In DNA, the CDR3 is TGTGCCAGCAACTATGACAGGGAGGCAGATACGCAGTATTTT.